Following are 32 T cell receptor beta chains from one sample sequenced in a study of glioma-infiltrating T cells. Using RNA template, CDR3s of TCR alpha and beta were amplified with iRepertoire arm-PCR. One entry per CDR3 protein results from TCRdb running MiXCR on the multiplex PCR reads. The sample lists some 120,000 distinct CDR3 sequences; 20% to 25% were seen once. The sequenced sample was glioma tissue, nonneoplastic brain tissue, or PBMCs (not recorded which). These receptors all stem from a human donor with low-grade glioma or glioblastoma, undergoing nonglioma brain surgery, or in good health (not recorded which).

This clonotype was observed at least ten times. The chain links TRBV7-9 to TRBJ1-2; TRBD1 matches at 9 bases. The germline gives CDR1 SEHNR, CDR2 FQNEAQ (reference sequence). This CDR3 is built from 14 residues. V lost 3 bases to trimming and J lost 4 bases; unmatched junction nucleotides: 3. The DNA of the CDR3 is TGTGCCAGCAGCTTGGAGGGACAGGGCTATGGCTACACCTTC. Encoded protein: CASSLEGQGYGYTF.

The table lists this clonotype with many counts. The rearrangement links TRBV7-2 to TRBJ2-3; 8 nucleotides match TRBD2. The V and J ends lost 4 bases and 2 bases, in that order; junction bases with no gene match: 5. This CDR3 spans 15 amino acids. Germline CDR1 reads SGHTA; CDR2 reads FQGNSA. This CDR3 is CASSYSGVYTDTQYF. CDR3 coding DNA: TGTGCCAGCAGCTATAGCGGGGTCTACACAGATACGCAGTATTTT.

With respect to this clonotype: The junction departs from germline at one end; a sequencing error may be responsible. V gene TRBV28 combines with J gene TRBJ2-2, with D possibly TRBD2 on 5 matching bases. Per germline, CDR1 MDHEN and CDR2 SYDVKM. The CDR3 consists of 13 residues. CDR3 nucleotides: TGTGCCAGCAGGACTGTGAACACCGGGAAGCTGTCTTTT. Translated: CASRTVNTGKLSF.

This clonotype was seen repeatedly, ten times or more. This chain uses TRBV6-1 with TRBJ2-1; D could derive from TRBD1 or TRBD2 (5 bases each). Trimming removed 6 bases at V and 4 bases at J, with 13 bases between. The CDR3 loop spans 14 amino acids. In germline, CDR1 is MNHNS, CDR2 SASEGT. The CDR3 is CASSYQGPYNEQFF. CDR3 bases: TGTGCCAGCAGCTATCAGGGACCGTACAATGAGCAGTTCTTC.

The V gene is TRBV29-1, the J gene TRBJ2-3, with D hard to call. V shed 0 bases and J shed 0 bases, with 4 bases lying between them. The CDR3 contains 13 residues. Germline loops: CDR1 SQVTM, CDR2 ANQGSEA. DNA for the CDR3: TGCAGCGTTGAAGACCCTAGCACAGATACGCAGTATTTT. This codes for CSVEDPSTDTQYF.

The gene calls are TRBV11-2 and TRBJ2-3; D might be TRBD1 (5 bases). CDR3 length: 14 residues. The V end was cut by 7 bases, the J end by 0 bases, with 11 bases between. Germline CDR1 reads SGHAT; CDR2 reads FQNNGV. CDR3 DNA: TGTGCCAGCAAACCGACAGCGAGCACAGATACGCAGTATTTT. This codes for CASKPTASTDTQYF.

At least ten counts were recorded for this clonotype. The chain is built from TRBV5-1 and TRBJ2-1; TRBD1 matches at 7 bases. This CDR3 has 14 residues. Germline CDR1 SGHRS, CDR2 YFSETQ. V shed 4 bases and J 7 bases; nucleotides not matched to a gene: 8. CDR3 residues: CASSLGQYPNEQFF. The CDR3 coding sequence is TGCGCCAGCAGCCTGGGACAGTACCCGAATGAGCAGTTCTTC.

This clonotype was observed many times. This chain uses TRBV4-3 with TRBJ1-5; D gene unclear. CDR1 is LGHNA and CDR2 is YSLEER in the germline V gene. Trimming removed 3 bases from V and 0 bases from J, with 9 bases in between. The CDR3 loop spans 15 amino acids. CDR3 amino acids: CASSHSSSSNQPQHF. CDR3 sequence (DNA): TGCGCCAGCAGCCATTCTTCCTCTAGCAATCAGCCCCAGCATTTT.

The V call is TRBV18, the J call TRBJ2-7; TRBD1 aligns across 7 bases. Germline V gives CDR1 KGHSH, CDR2 LQKENI. Trimming took 4 bases from V and 0 from J; bases not matched to a gene: 6. This CDR3 contains 15 residues. CDR3 DNA sequence: TGTGCCAGCTCACAATCCGGGACAGACTCCTACGAGCAGTACTTC. Amino acids: CASSQSGTDSYEQYF.

This clonotype was observed many times. The V call is TRBV7-2, the J call TRBJ2-1; TRBD1 matches at 8 bases. Germline-derived CDR1 and CDR2 are SGHTA and FQGNSA. CDR3 length equals 15 residues. Germline trimming cut 5 bases from V and 7 bases from J; bases unmatched to any gene: 10. The CDR3 here is CASSVGQVFLNEQFF. DNA for the CDR3: TGTGCCAGCAGCGTGGGACAGGTATTTTTGAATGAGCAGTTCTTC.

This clonotype was seen at least ten times. The chain combines TRBV7-6 with TRBJ2-3, with TRBD2 matching 7 bases. V trimming: 5 bases; J trimming: 3 bases; junction bases outside the gene matches: 11. This CDR3 is 16 amino acids long. Germline-derived CDR1 and CDR2 are SGHVS and FNYEAQ. The CDR3 loop is CASSKPRAGATDTQYF. The CDR3 nucleotides are TGTGCCAGCAGCAAACCCCGCGCGGGAGCTACAGATACGCAGTATTTT.

The genes are TRBV11-2 and TRBJ2-1, with 7 nucleotides matching TRBD1. The CDR3 sequence is 14 residues long. Germline-derived CDR1 and CDR2 are SGHAT and FQNNGV. V dropped 3 bases and J dropped 7; count of bases not matched to a gene: 6. The CDR3 sequence: CASSFPGQLNEQFF. The CDR3 nucleotides read TGTGCCAGCAGCTTTCCGGGACAGCTAAATGAGCAGTTCTTC.

Points on this clonotype: Germline is not matched at one junction end, which may reflect a read error. The genes are TRBV7-6 and TRBJ1-4; D perhaps matches TRBD1 (6 bases). Germline CDR1 SGHVS, CDR2 FNYEAQ. The CDR3 totals 14 residues. CDR3 sequence (DNA): TGTGCCGGCAGCCAAGGCAGGGGTAATGAAAAACTGTTTTTT. As protein: CAGSQGRGNEKLFF.

This clonotype has ten or more counts. The chain joins TRBV10-2 to TRBJ2-1; 10 bases are a match to TRBD2. Germline loops: CDR1 WSHSY, CDR2 SAAADI. The CDR3 is 15 amino acids. V dropped 6 bases and J dropped 4; count of bases not matched to a gene: 6. CDR3: CASRGGLARYNEQFF. CDR3 bases: TGCGCCAGCAGGGGGGGACTAGCGAGATACAATGAGCAGTTCTTC.

This clonotype was found once. V usage is TRBV6-2 or TRBV6-3 and J usage is TRBJ2-7; the match to TRBD2 covers 8 bases. J was trimmed by 8 bases and V by 4 bases; bases with no gene match: 13. Looked up from germline, CDR1 is MNHEY and CDR2 is SVGEGT. CDR3 size: 15 residues. This chain's CDR3 is CASSWGSSGIMQQYF. In DNA, the CDR3 is TGTGCCAGCAGTTGGGGGAGTAGCGGGATAATGCAGCAGTACTTC.

This clonotype was detected many times. The J gene is TRBJ1-1, the V gene TRBV27; possibly TRBD1 for D (5 bases). Per germline, CDR1 MNHEY and CDR2 SMNVEV (reference sequence). Trimming pared 1 base from V and 2 bases from J, leaving 11 bases between. The CDR3 sequence is 15 residues long. The CDR3 here is CASSLFGTANTEAFF. The CDR3 region has the DNA TGTGCCAGCAGTTTATTCGGGACGGCTAACACTGAAGCTTTCTTT.

Note on this clonotype: This sequence may be a read error, since a much larger clone differs from it by one base. V is TRBV7-9 and J is TRBJ2-3; perhaps D is TRBD1 or TRBD2 (6 bases each). The CDR3 sequence is 14 residues long. The germline CDR1 and CDR2 sequences are SEHNR and FQNEAQ (reference sequence). As DNA, the CDR3 is TGTGCCAGCAGCTTGTCCGGGGGCACAGATACGAAGTATTTT. This translates into CASSLSGGTDTKYF. Together with reference TRBV7-9 and TRBJ2-3, the CDR3 gives the full variable domain: DTGVSQNPRHKITKRGQNVTFRCDPISEHNRLYWYRQTLGQGPEFLTYFQNEAQLEKSRLLSDRFSAERPKGSFSTLEIQRTEQGDSAMYLCASSLSGGTDTKYFGPGTRLTVL.

V and J are TRBV5-4 and TRBJ1-2; 9 bases agree with TRBD1. The length of the CDR3 is 13 residues. From germline, CDR1 is SGHNT and CDR2 YYREEE (reference sequence). J was trimmed by 3 bases and V by 4 bases; bases with no gene match: 1. CDR3: CASSRDRDYGYTF. In nucleotides, the CDR3 is TGTGCCAGCAGCCGGGACAGGGACTATGGCTACACCTTC.

Ten or more counts support this clonotype. This chain connects TRBV20-1 to TRBJ2-1; D is undetermined. The CDR3 covers 13 residues. Per the germline V gene, CDR1 is DFQATT and CDR2 is SNEGSKA (reference sequence). V was trimmed by 1 base and J by 2 bases, leaving 6 bases between them. CDR3 residues: CSARVIAYNEQFF. CDR3 nucleotides: TGCAGTGCTAGAGTAATAGCCTACAATGAGCAGTTCTTC.

The table lists this clonotype with many counts. The chain links TRBV20-1 to TRBJ2-7; 11 bases fit TRBD2. Germline V gene data show CDR1 as DFQATT and CDR2 as SNEGSKA (reference sequence). V was clipped by 1 base and J by 6 bases; unmatched bases: 2. The CDR3 length is 13 residues. The CDR3 spells CSARVLAGVEQYF. CDR3 bases: TGCAGTGCTAGAGTACTAGCGGGAGTCGAGCAGTACTTC.

V usage is TRBV18 and J usage is TRBJ1-1, with a tentative D call TRBD1 (5 bases). The germline V and J ends were trimmed by 5 bases and 2 bases, with 12 bases remaining between them. Germline V gene data show CDR1 as KGHSH and CDR2 as LQKENI. CDR3 length: 14 amino acids. The CDR3 sequence is CASSAGPGNTEAFF. CDR3 in DNA: TGTGCCAGCTCAGCGGGACCGGGCAACACTGAAGCTTTCTTT.

As regards this clonotype: A much larger clone sits a single nucleotide away, making a read error possible. The chain couples TRBV15 to TRBJ2-7; D is ambiguous. The CDR3 has 14 residues. Germline assignment: CDR1 LNHNV and CDR2 YYDKDF (reference sequence). CDR3 residues: CATRRGTNFYEQYF. The CDR3 coding sequence is TGTGCCACCAGGAGAGGTACAAATTTCTACGAGCAGTACTTC.

This clonotype was found many times. The chain links TRBV2 to TRBJ2-1; 9 bases align to TRBD2. The CDR3 totals 14 residues. Germline values: CDR1 SNHLY, CDR2 FYNNEI. V lost 7 bases, J lost 6 bases, and 7 bases stayed unmatched. CDR3 in amino acids: CASNHGTSFNEQFF. Here the CDR3 DNA reads TGTGCCAGCAACCACGGGACTAGCTTCAATGAGCAGTTCTTC. The complete variable domain, with remaining parts taken from reference TRBV2 and TRBJ2-1, reads EPEVTQTPSHQVTQMGQEVILRCVPISNHLYFYWYRQILGQKVEFLVSFYNNEISEKSEIFDDQFSVERPDGSNFTLKIRSTKLEDSAMYFCASNHGTSFNEQFFGPGTRLTVL.

This clonotype was recorded many times. J is TRBJ2-1 and V is TRBV11-1; D not resolved. The CDR3 is made up of 13 amino acids. V lost 0 bases and J 7 bases, leaving 7 bases between the germline ends. The germline V gene has CDR1 SGHAT and CDR2 FQDESV (reference sequence). The CDR3 DNA sequence: TGTGCCAGCAGCTTAGCGATTAGGAATGAGCAGTTCTTC. It yields the protein CASSLAIRNEQFF.

With regard to this clonotype: Given a much more abundant clone one base away, this may be a read error. The gene calls are TRBV4-3 and TRBJ2-1; D remains unclear. Germline assignment: CDR1 LGHNA and CDR2 YSLEER. This CDR3 has 17 amino acids. Trimming removed 0 bases at V and 4 bases at J, with 16 bases between. The CDR3, as DNA: TGCGCCAGCAGCCAAGATCGGTCCCCAGCCCAGTACAATGAGCAGTTCTTC. Its protein product is CASSQDRSPAQYNEQFF.

This clonotype has at least ten counts. The V call is TRBV20-1, the J call TRBJ1-2; D is unclear. Trimming took 0 bases from V and 3 from J, leaving 11 bases between them. The CDR3 has 14 residues. Looked up from germline, CDR1 is DFQATT and CDR2 is SNEGSKA (reference sequence). The CDR3, as DNA: TGCAGTGCTAGAGATTTGAGAGGCTACTATGGCTACACCTTC. Translated, it gives CSARDLRGYYGYTF.

The chain is built from TRBV10-2 and TRBJ2-5; D is perhaps TRBD1 (7 bases). Germline V gives CDR1 WSHSY, CDR2 SAAADI. This CDR3 region has 14 residues. V gave up 6 bases and J gave up 4 bases, with 15 bases separating them. The CDR3 region has the DNA TGCGCCAGCAGACTGACAGGGAGGATAGAGACCCAGTACTTC. Protein: CASRLTGRIETQYF.

This clonotype appeared many times. The chain uses TRBV27 and TRBJ1-3; D is perhaps TRBD1 (6 bases). This CDR3 contains 14 residues. V lost 4 bases to trimming and J lost 4 bases, with 11 bases between them. CDR1 is MNHEY, CDR2 SMNVEV, per germline (reference sequence). This CDR3 reads CASSSTGAGNTIYF. Here the CDR3 DNA reads TGTGCCAGCAGTTCAACGGGGGCCGGAAACACCATATATTTT.

This clonotype was observed many times. V and J are TRBV28 and TRBJ2-1; D gene unclear. The CDR3 totals 13 residues. Trimming cost V 7 bases and J 3 bases, with 10 bases left between them. Looked up from germline, CDR1 is MDHEN and CDR2 is SYDVKM. DNA for the CDR3: TGTGCCAGCATACCTCGGTTCTACAATGAGCAGTTCTTC. It translates to CASIPRFYNEQFF.

This clonotype was seen many times. The chain combines TRBV10-3 with TRBJ2-2, with D perhaps matching TRBD2 (6 bases). V dropped 2 bases and J dropped 4 bases, with 8 bases sitting between them. The CDR3 extends over 14 amino acids. CDR1 is ENHRY, CDR2 SYGVKD, per germline. As DNA, the CDR3 is TGTGCCATCAGTGAGACCGGGGGCACCGGGGAGCTGTTTTTT. This codes for CAISETGGTGELFF.

This clonotype was seen ten or more times. This chain's CDR3 is CASSLSAGGPISYNEQFF. DNA for the CDR3: TGTGCCAGCAGTTTATCCGCCGGGGGTCCGATCTCCTACAATGAGCAGTTCTTC. The rearrangement links TRBV27 to TRBJ2-1, with D perhaps matching TRBD2 (6 bases). The CDR3 has 18 amino acids. The germline V gene encodes CDR1 MNHEY and CDR2 SMNVEV (reference sequence). V lost 0 bases, J lost 0 bases, and 15 bases lay in between.

Turning to this clonotype: At one end the junction does not follow the germline gene, possibly because of a read error. The V and J genes are TRBV28 and TRBJ2-5; 11 nucleotides match TRBD2. Germline assignment: CDR1 MDHEN and CDR2 SYDVKM. The CDR3 has 16 amino acids. The CDR3 DNA follows: TGTGCCAGCAGTCCTATTAGCGGGAGGGCCCAAGAGGCCCAGTACTTC. Translated, it gives CASSPISGRAQEAQYF.